One T cell receptor (beta chain) is described in this entry. Its antigen target is currently unknown. Per-nucleotide qualities are absent, and no much larger clonotype sits a single base away. The data were obtained in a study of blood T cell repertoires in COVID-19 (TCRdb year 2020). With regard to the full study: The collaborator samples originated in the United States, Italy and Spain and spanned the acute and convalescent phases of COVID-19. The sample metadata nearly always contained a de-identified subject ID, COVID-19 status, age in years and sex. The prospective study material was composed of cDNA or gDNA derived from T cells, B-cell-depleted T cells, or PBMCs. Samples came from the ongoing ImmuneRACE study (first 160 participants) plus 1,254 subjects from 6 global collaborators. Where available, HLA class I and class II types were taken from metadata supplied by the sample provider and were not determined by assay-based typing. The dataset comprised deeply sampled blood TCRbeta repertoires from subjects exposed to, actively infected with, or recovered from COVID-19. The repertoires were made available in a free public database intended to serve as a resource for research on the immune response to SARS-CoV-2. Beyond this particular receptor, the publication reports: How much clinical and demographic metadata was included differed by source and by participant, and the metadata was provided uncurated.

Each collaborating institution followed its own protocols to collect whole blood in K2EDTA tubes. For TCRbeta analysis, collaborators shipped samples in one of three forms: frozen whole blood, isolated PBMCs, or DNA extracted from either of those sample types. V loses 6 bases of germline sequence and J loses 10 bases, and the interval between the two ends is 19 bases. Inclusive of the bounding cysteine and phenylalanine, the CDR3 is 14 residues long. The read is trimmed to its CDR3 DNA, 42 bases read in frame from base 1. Per the germline V gene, MDHEN is the CDR1 and SYDVKM is the CDR2. TCRbeta CDR3 regions were amplified from genomic DNA by means of the immunoSEQ Assay, a bias-controlled multiplex PCR. The published analysis was carried out like this. The number of nucleated cells in each sample was estimated by amplification of reference gene primers within the assay. To quantify the absolute abundance of each unique TCRbeta CDR3 rearrangement, sequence reads were collapsed and filtered. Productive Simpson clonality was computed per sample as the square root of Simpson's diversity index over productive rearrangements. This is the immuneACCESS table as TCRdb keeps it, with only in-frame sequences that have V and J called. A part of the clones is gone; compared with another copy, unresolved V genes explain less than half, and the rest is unexplained. That table furnishes V, J and clone size, whereas the DNA furnished D and trimming. This sample has 250,000 to 300,000 clones in its table, and about 88% of those were observed once. The ten largest clones take up 3.6% of the sample.

The V and J genes are TRBV28 and TRBJ2-1; a weak D assignment points to TRBD1 (5 bases agree). This sequence was found in a man younger than 35 with active or convalescent COVID-19. The sample taken for sequencing was peripheral blood. This receptor has the CDR3 CASRDAGRRNEQFF. The sequenced DNA: TGTGCCAGCAGGGATGCAGGGCGGCGGAACGAGCAGTTCTTC.